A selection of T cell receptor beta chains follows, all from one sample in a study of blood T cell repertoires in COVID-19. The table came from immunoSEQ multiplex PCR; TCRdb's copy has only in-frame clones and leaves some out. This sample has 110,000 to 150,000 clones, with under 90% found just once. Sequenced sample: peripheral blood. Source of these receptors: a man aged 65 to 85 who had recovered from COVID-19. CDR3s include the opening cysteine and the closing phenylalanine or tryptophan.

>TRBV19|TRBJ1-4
CASSPNTGTASTANEKLFF
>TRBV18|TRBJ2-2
CASSPYTSGETGELFF
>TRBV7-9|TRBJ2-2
CASSSPSTTMNTGELFF
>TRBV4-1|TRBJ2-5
CASSHRGAGETQYF
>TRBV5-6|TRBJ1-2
CASSLVSETQGVYGYTF
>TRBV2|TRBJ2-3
CASTLGRGGTDTQYF
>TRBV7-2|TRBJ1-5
CASSPRQVRSPQHF
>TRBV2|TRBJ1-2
CASEDPATGLYGYTF
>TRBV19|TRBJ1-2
CASRRKGGQGAGRYGYTF
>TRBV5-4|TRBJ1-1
CASSTQNTEAFF
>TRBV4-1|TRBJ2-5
CASSQEARRDEETQYF
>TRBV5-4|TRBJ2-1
CASSPLAGGYYNEQFF
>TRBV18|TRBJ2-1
CASSPQGAKYNEQFF
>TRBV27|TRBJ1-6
CASSSRILRPLHF
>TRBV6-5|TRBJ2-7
CASCWKGTYEQYF
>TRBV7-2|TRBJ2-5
CASSSRETQYF
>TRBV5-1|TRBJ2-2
CASSFQAGVATGELFF
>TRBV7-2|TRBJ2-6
CASSTGQPGANVLTF
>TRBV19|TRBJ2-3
CASSIALAGESRVADTQYF
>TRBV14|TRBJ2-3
CASSQYTGGPTDTQYF
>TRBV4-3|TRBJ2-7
CASSHGQGGTSGYEQYF
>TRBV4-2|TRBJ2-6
CASSREPGLAGGPGSGANVLTF
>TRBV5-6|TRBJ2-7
CASSLVADYEQYF
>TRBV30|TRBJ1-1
CAFGRGVEAFF
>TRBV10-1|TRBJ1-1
CASSEGGVHTEAFF
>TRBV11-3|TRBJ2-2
CASSPPTGGKTGELFF
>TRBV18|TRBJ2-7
CASSPSGTETQYF
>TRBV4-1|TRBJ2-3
CASSHPGGTDTQYF
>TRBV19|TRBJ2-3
CASSRAGQGPNTDTQYF
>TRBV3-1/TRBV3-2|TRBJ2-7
CASSQGYSSYEQYF
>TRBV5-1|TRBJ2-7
CASNLGLAGGGQYF
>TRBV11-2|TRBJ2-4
CASSPRTGSIQYF
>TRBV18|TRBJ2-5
CASSPTGARQETQYF
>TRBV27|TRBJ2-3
CASSLLGPAADTQYF
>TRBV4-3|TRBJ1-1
CASSRREGAGITEAFF
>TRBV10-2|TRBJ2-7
CASSGLAEGRSYEQYF
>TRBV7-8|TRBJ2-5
CASSAGRQETQYF
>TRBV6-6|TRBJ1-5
CASSYSASQPQHF
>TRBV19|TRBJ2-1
CASSIALRSYNEQFF
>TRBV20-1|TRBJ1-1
CSSGEGTEAFF
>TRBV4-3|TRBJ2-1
CASSADSGNEQFF